These T cell receptor beta chains were read from a single sample in a study of cytotoxic CD8 clonotypes in ibrutinib-treated CLL. Sequenced by immunoSEQ multiplex PCR; TCRdb stores in-frame clones only, minus some. The sample yields roughly 63,000 clones, roughly 50% seen once. The specimen comprised PBMCs, sampled after 12 months of ibrutinib treatment. These TCRs come from a human donor with chronic lymphocytic leukemia. Each CDR3 is given with its conserved first and last residue. D genes are given only for firm matches. Part of the rows lack a size; the others show once, few, many or a class for expanded clones.

j_call,v_call,d_call,clone_size,cdr3_aa,cdr3_nt
TRBJ1-1,TRBV6-1,-,few,CASSRTVNTEAFF,TGTGCCAGCAGCCGGACGGTGAACACTGAAGCTTTCTTT
TRBJ2-7,TRBV7-9,-,once,CASSNGRIEQYF,TGTGCCAGCAGTAACGGACGGATCGAGCAGTACTTC
TRBJ2-1,TRBV11-3,TRBD2,-,CASSQGLAGAVHEQFF,TGTGCCAGCAGCCAGGGACTAGCGGGGGCCGTCCATGAGCAGTTCTTC
TRBJ1-3,TRBV4-2,TRBD1,once,CASSRGGPISGNTIYF,TGTGCCAGCAGCCGAGGGGGCCCTATCTCTGGAAACACCATATATTTT
TRBJ1-1,TRBV5-1,-,few,CASSQLQSNTEAFF,TGCGCCAGCAGCCAACTACAGAGCAACACTGAAGCTTTCTTT
TRBJ2-7,TRBV28,-,-,CASYRDSYEQYF,TGTGCCAGCTACAGGGATTCCTACGAGCAGTACTTC
TRBJ1-1,TRBV7-8,-,-,CASSFSLMTVANTEAFF,TGTGCCAGCAGCTTTTCACTCATGACAGTCGCGAACACTGAAGCTTTCTTT
TRBJ2-5,TRBV6-5,-,-,CASSYSTGSRETQYF,TGTGCCAGCAGTTACTCGACGGGGTCTCGGGAGACCCAGTACTTC
TRBJ1-4,TRBV5-1,TRBD1,-,CASSLGQGGDEKLFF,TGCGCCAGCAGCTTAGGACAGGGAGGGGATGAAAAACTGTTTTTT
TRBJ2-6,TRBV21-1,-,-,CASSLQTGRTGANVLTF,TGTGCCAGCAGCCTGCAGACAGGGCGCACTGGGGCCAACGTCCTGACTTTC
TRBJ1-4,TRBV30,TRBD1,-,CAWSVRGGATNEKLFF,TGTGCCTGGAGTGTACGAGGGGGCGCGACTAATGAAAAACTGTTTTTT
TRBJ2-7,TRBV1,-,-,CTSSPGFSYEQYF,TGCACCAGCAGCCCAGGATTTTCCTACGAGCAGTACTTC
TRBJ1-4,TRBV6-1,-,many,CASSDWEREEKLFF,TGTGCCAGCAGTGACTGGGAGCGGGAGGAAAAACTGTTTTTT
TRBJ2-5,TRBV28,-,-,CASSLGLSGSYQETQYF,TGTGCCAGCAGTTTAGGGCTAAGCGGTTCATACCAAGAGACCCAGTACTTC
TRBJ2-4,TRBV7-9,-,few,CASSYAGAGRRDIQYF,TGTGCCAGCAGCTACGCTGGGGCGGGAAGGAGGGACATTCAGTACTTC
TRBJ2-2,TRBV18,-,once,CASSPRGGALNTGELFF,TGTGCCAGCTCACCACGTGGGGGGGCCTTGAACACCGGGGAGCTGTTTTTT
TRBJ2-3,TRBV29-1,TRBD2,-,CSVGDSLAGGPSNRADTQYF,TGCAGCGTTGGAGATTCCCTAGCGGGAGGGCCTTCGAATCGCGCAGATACGCAGTATTTT
TRBJ2-2,TRBV5-1,-,few,CASSQRAFSNTGELFF,TGCGCCAGCAGCCAGAGGGCCTTTTCGAACACCGGGGAGCTGTTTTTT
TRBJ2-4,TRBV18,-,few,CASSLQGTLAKNIQYF,TGTGCCAGCTCACTACAGGGAACGTTAGCCAAAAACATTCAGTACTTC
TRBJ2-3,TRBV27,-,-,CASSNITLYGTDTQYF,TGTGCCAGCAGTAACATCACGCTCTACGGCACAGATACGCAGTATTTT
TRBJ2-3,TRBV10-1,TRBD2,-,CASSESASGGRGRYF,TGCGCCAGCAGTGAGTCGGCTAGCGGGGGACGGGGAAGGTATTTT
TRBJ2-5,TRBV27,-,-,CASSLSGQETQYF,TGTGCCAGCAGTTTAAGCGGTCAAGAGACCCAGTACTTC
TRBJ1-1,TRBV10-2,-,-,CASSPTNTEAFF,TGCGCCAGCAGTCCTACGAACACTGAAGCTTTCTTT
TRBJ2-2,TRBV10-3,-,few,CAISEPQGFGTGELFF,TGTGCCATCAGTGAGCCGCAGGGCTTCGGCACCGGGGAGCTGTTTTTT
TRBJ2-3,TRBV27,-,-,CASSRDWTNTQYF,TGTGCCAGCAGTAGGGATTGGACTAATACGCAGTATTTT
TRBJ2-3,TRBV7-6,TRBD2,few,CASSLAGGGPSTDTQYF,TGTGCCAGCAGCTTAGCGGGCGGGGGTCCTAGCACAGATACGCAGTATTTT
TRBJ2-5,TRBV5-1,-,once,CASSSDRTIGAQYF,TGCGCCAGCAGCTCCGACAGGACTATCGGGGCCCAGTACTTC
TRBJ2-1,TRBV5-1,-,-,CASSFTRGYNEQFF,TGCGCCAGCAGCTTCACTAGAGGGTACAATGAGCAGTTCTTC
TRBJ2-2,TRBV5-1,-,once,CASSFRVGGELFF,TGCGCCAGCAGCTTCAGGGTGGGCGGGGAGCTGTTTTTT
TRBJ2-3,TRBV28,TRBD2,few,CASSSPRGSSTDTQYF,TGTGCCAGCAGTTCCCCTCGCGGGAGTAGCACAGATACGCAGTATTTT
TRBJ1-4,TRBV6-5,-,-,CASSYVGVGEKLFF,TGTGCCAGCAGTTACGTCGGGGTCGGTGAAAAACTGTTTTTT
TRBJ1-2,TRBV5-6,-,-,CASSLNAGGIYTF,TGTGCCAGCAGCTTGAACGCGGGAGGAATCTACACCTTC
TRBJ1-6,TRBV9,-,-,CASSVAGRGNSPLHF,TGTGCCAGCAGCGTAGCGGGGCGTGGGAATTCACCCCTCCACTTT
TRBJ1-4,TRBV6-5,TRBD1,few,CASSPRDRGREKLFF,TGTGCCAGCAGTCCAAGGGACAGGGGACGTGAAAAACTGTTTTTT
TRBJ2-6,TRBV19,TRBD1,-,CASTPRRDRGPSGANVLTF,TGTGCCAGTACCCCACGACGGGACAGGGGGCCGTCTGGGGCCAACGTCCTGACTTTC
TRBJ2-7,TRBV30,TRBD2,-,CAWVRSGSSYEQYF,TGTGCCTGGGTCCGAAGCGGGAGCTCCTACGAGCAGTACTTC
TRBJ2-5,TRBV6-5,-,once,CASSFQNEETQYF,TGTGCCAGCAGTTTCCAGAACGAAGAGACCCAGTACTTC
TRBJ2-7,TRBV7-6,-,-,CASSPRGHTYEQYF,TGTGCCAGCAGCCCAAGGGGACACACCTACGAGCAGTACTTC
TRBJ2-5,TRBV5-4,-,-,CASSLADFPRETQYF,TGTGCCAGCAGCTTGGCGGACTTCCCCCGAGAGACCCAGTACTTC
TRBJ1-3,TRBV10-3,-,-,CASTDPFSGNTIYF,TGTGCCAGCACCGACCCATTCTCTGGAAACACCATATATTTT